The 11 T cell receptor beta chains below all came from one sample that was sequenced in a study of blood T cell repertoires in COVID-19. The repertoire was sequenced with immunoSEQ multiplex PCR; TCRdb's copy has only in-frame clones and lacks some. The sample records 200,000 to 300,000 clones, around 90% being singletons. The sequenced sample was peripheral blood. These receptors originate from a man younger than 45 with COVID-19, enrolled during active disease.

The gene calls are TRBV5-1 and TRBJ2-3; 9 positions agree with TRBD2. Germline assignment: CDR1 SGHRS and CDR2 YFSETQ. The CDR3 has 16 residues. J lost 3 bases, V lost 0 bases, and 5 bases had no gene match. Here the CDR3 DNA reads TGCGCCAGCAGCTTGGGGGCTAGCGGGGAGACAGATACGCAGTATTTT. It yields the protein CASSLGASGETDTQYF.

This clone appeared a few times. Distinct nucleotide sequences in the sample also encode this CDR3. This chain uses TRBV5-1 with TRBJ1-2; 7 bases agree with TRBD1. The CDR3 covers 15 residues. Germline V gene lookup returns CDR1 SGHRS and CDR2 YFSETQ. After removal of 4 bases from V and 0 bases from J, the junction contained 6 bases not matched to a gene. The CDR3 here is CASSLGQAANYGYTF. The DNA for the CDR3 is TGCGCCAGCAGCCTAGGACAGGCAGCTAACTATGGCTACACCTTC.

The chain carries TRBV5-4 and TRBJ1-3, with D hard to call. CDR3 length: 16 amino acids. Germline CDR1 and CDR2: SGHNT and YYREEE (reference sequence). Trimming shortened V by 0 bases and J by 7 bases, and 17 bases separated the two germline ends. CDR3 DNA: TGTGCCAGCAGCTTGGCCGGGTCCAATCGTAAGAACACCATATATTTT. Its protein product is CASSLAGSNRKNTIYF.

The rearrangement uses TRBV19 and TRBJ2-5, with D possibly matching TRBD2 (5 bases). CDR1 is LNHDA and CDR2 is SQIVND in the germline V gene (reference sequence). The CDR3 runs to 14 residues. V was cut by 3 bases and J by 5 bases, with 13 bases left in between. The CDR3 DNA reads TGTGCCAGTAGTATCCAAGTGTCGGGGGAGACCCAGTACTTC. Translating it yields CASSIQVSGETQYF.

This clone was picked up a small number of times. This rearrangement joins TRBV19 to TRBJ1-2, with 7 bases fitting TRBD1. Germline CDR1 reads LNHDA; CDR2 reads SQIVND (reference sequence). J was trimmed by 2 bases and V by 2 bases; bases with no gene match: 5. CDR3 size: 15 residues. This chain's CDR3 is CASSITYRGNYGYTF. DNA for the CDR3: TGTGCCAGTAGTATAACCTACAGGGGCAACTATGGCTACACCTTC.

This clone has a single count. V gene TRBV19 combines with J gene TRBJ1-5, with D unclear. The CDR3 has 14 amino acids. V shed 5 bases and J shed 0 bases, with 8 bases lying between them. Per germline, CDR1 LNHDA and CDR2 SQIVND (reference sequence). The CDR3 DNA sequence: TGTGCCAGTAGTGCCTATGGTAGCAATCAGCCCCAGCATTTT. It is translated as CASSAYGSNQPQHF. The full variable domain, with the rest looked up from reference TRBV19 and TRBJ1-5, is DGGITQSPKYLFRKEGQNVTLSCEQNLNHDAMYWYRQDPGQGLRLIYYSQIVNDFQKGDIAEGYSVSREKKESFPLTVTSAQKNPTAFYLCASSAYGSNQPQHFGDGTRLSIL.

The chain recombines TRBV11-2 with TRBJ2-3, with D unresolved. The CDR3 contains 15 residues. With 5 bases removed from V and 0 bases from J, the gap between germline ends came to 12 bases. The germline CDR1 and CDR2 sequences are SGHAT and FQNNGV. Written as DNA, the CDR3 is TGTGCCAGCAGCCCGCAGACTCTTAGCACAGATACGCAGTATTTT. Translating gives CASSPQTLSTDTQYF.

J is TRBJ1-4 and V is TRBV6-1, with D possibly matching TRBD1 (6 bases). Germline CDR1 reads MNHNS; CDR2 reads SASEGT. Trimming took 2 bases from V and 8 from J, leaving 12 bases between them. The CDR3 is 14 residues long. CDR3 amino acids: CASSEQGRGEKLFF. The CDR3 coding sequence is TGTGCCAGCAGTGAACAGGGGCGAGGGGAAAAACTGTTTTTT.

Details on this clone: Other nucleotide sequences from this sample produce the same CDR3. The chain links TRBV11-2 to TRBJ1-2; D might be TRBD1 (6 bases). V gave up 1 base and J gave up 5 bases, with 8 bases separating them. There are 13 residues in the CDR3. The germline CDR1 and CDR2 sequences are SGHAT and FQNNGV. CDR3 in DNA: TGTGCCAGCAGCTTAGGACAGGAGTATGGCTACACCTTC. Amino acids: CASSLGQEYGYTF.

This clone was detected only once. The chain joins TRBV6-5 to TRBJ2-7, with D tentatively TRBD1 (6 bases). CDR1 is MNHEY and CDR2 is SVGAGI in the germline V gene. V was shortened by 7 bases and J by 3 bases, with 13 bases between the two germline ends. The CDR3 runs 13 residues. The CDR3 reads CASTRGPGYEQYF. The CDR3 DNA follows: TGTGCCAGCACCAGGGGTCCCGGCTACGAGCAGTACTTC.

V gene TRBV11-3 combines with J gene TRBJ2-5, with 8 bases lining up with TRBD1. V lost 2 bases, J lost 5 bases, and 4 bases stayed unmatched. The CDR3 is 14 residues long. Germline CDR1 reads SGHNT; CDR2 reads YENEEA. The CDR3 coding sequence is TGTGCCAGCAGCTTATCTGGACAGGGTGAGACCCAGTACTTC. Translation gives CASSLSGQGETQYF.